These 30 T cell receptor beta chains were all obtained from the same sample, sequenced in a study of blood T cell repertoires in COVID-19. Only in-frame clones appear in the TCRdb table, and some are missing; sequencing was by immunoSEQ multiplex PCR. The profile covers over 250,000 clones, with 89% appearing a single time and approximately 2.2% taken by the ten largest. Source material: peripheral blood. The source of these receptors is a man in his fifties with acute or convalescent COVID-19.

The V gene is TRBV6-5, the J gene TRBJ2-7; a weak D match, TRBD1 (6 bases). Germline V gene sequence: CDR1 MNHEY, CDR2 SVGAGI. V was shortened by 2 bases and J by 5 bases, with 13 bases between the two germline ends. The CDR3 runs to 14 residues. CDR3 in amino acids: CASSYRQGNDEQYF. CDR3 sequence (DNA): TGTGCCAGCAGTTACCGGCAGGGGAACGACGAGCAGTACTTC.

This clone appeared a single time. The CDR3 nucleotides are TGTGCCAGCACTCAGGGGAGGGCGAATGGCTACACCTTC. This codes for CASTQGRANGYTF. The rearrangement links TRBV6-5 to TRBJ1-2; D is possibly TRBD1 (6 bases). Trimming pared 7 bases from V and 6 bases from J, leaving 15 bases between. CDR1 and CDR2 (germline): MNHEY, SVGAGI. The CDR3 sequence is 13 residues long.

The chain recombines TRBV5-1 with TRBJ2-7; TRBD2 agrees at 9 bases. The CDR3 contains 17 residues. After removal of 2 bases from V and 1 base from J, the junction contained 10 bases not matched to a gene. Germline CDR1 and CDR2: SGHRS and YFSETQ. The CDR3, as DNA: TGCGCCAGCAGCTTAGCGGGGGGCCCAACGGCGTCCTACGAGCAGTACTTC. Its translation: CASSLAGGPTASYEQYF.

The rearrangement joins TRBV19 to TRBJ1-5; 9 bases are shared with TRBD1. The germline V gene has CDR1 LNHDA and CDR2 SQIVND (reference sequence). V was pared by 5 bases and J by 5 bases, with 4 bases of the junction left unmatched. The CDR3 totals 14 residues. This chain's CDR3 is CASSVQGAYQPQHF. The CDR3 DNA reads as TGTGCCAGTAGTGTACAGGGGGCTTATCAGCCCCAGCATTTT.

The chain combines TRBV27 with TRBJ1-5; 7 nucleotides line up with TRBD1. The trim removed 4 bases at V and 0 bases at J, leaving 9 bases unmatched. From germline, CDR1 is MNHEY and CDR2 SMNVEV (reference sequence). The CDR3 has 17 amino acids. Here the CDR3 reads CASSSDRERYSNQPQHF. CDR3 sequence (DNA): TGTGCCAGCAGTTCCGACAGGGAGAGGTATAGCAATCAGCCCCAGCATTTT.

CDR3 nucleotide sequence: TGTGCCAGTAGTCCCCCGGTTCGATGGGGGGAGAACACCGGGGAGCTGTTTTTT. Encoded protein: CASSPPVRWGENTGELFF. V is TRBV19 and J is TRBJ2-2; the D gene is possibly TRBD2 (6 bases). CDR3 length: 18 residues. The germline CDR1 and CDR2 sequences are LNHDA and SQIVND (reference sequence). V shed 5 bases and J shed 1 base, with 20 bases lying between them.

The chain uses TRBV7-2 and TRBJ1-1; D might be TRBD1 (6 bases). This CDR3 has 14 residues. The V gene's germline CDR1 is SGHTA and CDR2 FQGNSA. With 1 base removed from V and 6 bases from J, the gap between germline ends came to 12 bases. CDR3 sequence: CASSLEGDPAEAFF. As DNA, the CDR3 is TGTGCCAGCAGCTTAGAGGGGGACCCGGCTGAAGCTTTCTTT.

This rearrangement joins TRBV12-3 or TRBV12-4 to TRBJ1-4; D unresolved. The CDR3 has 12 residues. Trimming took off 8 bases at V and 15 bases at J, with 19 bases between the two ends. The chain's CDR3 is CASHGFPGMMFF. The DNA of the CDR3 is TGTGCCAGCCATGGGTTCCCGGGGATGATGTTTTTT.

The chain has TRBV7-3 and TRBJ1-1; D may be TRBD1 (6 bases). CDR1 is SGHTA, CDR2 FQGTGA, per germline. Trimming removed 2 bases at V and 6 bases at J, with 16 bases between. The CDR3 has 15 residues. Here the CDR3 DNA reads TGTGCCAGCAGCTTAGACTCGGTGACAGGCTCTGAAGCTTTCTTT. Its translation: CASSLDSVTGSEAFF.

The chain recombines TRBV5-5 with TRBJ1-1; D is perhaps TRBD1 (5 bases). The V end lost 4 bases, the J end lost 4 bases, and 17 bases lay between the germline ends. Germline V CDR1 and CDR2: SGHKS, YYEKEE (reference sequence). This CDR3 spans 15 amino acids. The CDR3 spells CASSLGRGLATEAFF. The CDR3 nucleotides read TGTGCCAGCAGCCTAGGAAGGGGACTGGCCACTGAAGCTTTCTTT. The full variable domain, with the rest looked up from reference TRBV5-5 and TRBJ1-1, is DAGVTQSPTHLIKTRGQQVTLRCSPISGHKSVSWYQQVLGQGPQFIFQYYEKEERGRGNFPDRFSARQFPNYSSELNVNALLLGDSALYLCASSLGRGLATEAFFGQGTRLTVV.

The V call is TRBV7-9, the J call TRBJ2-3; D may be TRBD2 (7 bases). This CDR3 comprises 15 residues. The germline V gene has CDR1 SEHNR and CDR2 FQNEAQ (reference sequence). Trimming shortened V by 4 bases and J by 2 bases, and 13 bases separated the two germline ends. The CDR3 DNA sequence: TGTGCCAGCAGCTGGGGGGGCACTAACACAGATACGCAGTATTTT. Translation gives CASSWGGTNTDTQYF.

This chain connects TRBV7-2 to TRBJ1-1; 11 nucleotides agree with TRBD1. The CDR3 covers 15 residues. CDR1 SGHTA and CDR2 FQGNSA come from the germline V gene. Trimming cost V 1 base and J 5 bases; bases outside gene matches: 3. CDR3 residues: CASSLVGTGGTEAFF. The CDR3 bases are TGTGCCAGCAGCTTAGTAGGGACAGGGGGGACTGAAGCTTTCTTT.

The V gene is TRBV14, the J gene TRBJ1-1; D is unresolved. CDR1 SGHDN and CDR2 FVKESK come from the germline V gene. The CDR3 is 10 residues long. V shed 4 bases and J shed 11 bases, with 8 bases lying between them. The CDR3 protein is CASSPQAAFF. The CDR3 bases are TGTGCCAGCAGCCCCCAGGCTGCTTTCTTT. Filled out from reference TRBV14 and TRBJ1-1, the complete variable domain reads EAGVTQFPSHSVIEKGQTVTLRCDPISGHDNLYWYRRVMGKEIKFLLHFVKESKQDESGMPNNRFLAERTGGTYSTLKVQPAELEDSGVYFCASSPQAAFFGQGTRLTVV.

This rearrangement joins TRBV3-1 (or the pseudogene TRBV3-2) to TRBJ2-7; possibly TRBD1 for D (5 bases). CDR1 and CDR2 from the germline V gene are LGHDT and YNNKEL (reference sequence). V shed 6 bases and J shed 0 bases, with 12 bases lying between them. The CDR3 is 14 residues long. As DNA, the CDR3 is TGTGCCAGCAGACTAACAGGCCTCTCCTACGAGCAGTACTTC. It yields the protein CASRLTGLSYEQYF.

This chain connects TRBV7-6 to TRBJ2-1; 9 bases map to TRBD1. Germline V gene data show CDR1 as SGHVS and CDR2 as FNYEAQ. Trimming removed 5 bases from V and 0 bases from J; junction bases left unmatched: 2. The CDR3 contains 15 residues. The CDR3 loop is CASSPTGGSYNEQFF. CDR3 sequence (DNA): TGTGCCAGCAGCCCGACAGGGGGCTCCTACAATGAGCAGTTCTTC.

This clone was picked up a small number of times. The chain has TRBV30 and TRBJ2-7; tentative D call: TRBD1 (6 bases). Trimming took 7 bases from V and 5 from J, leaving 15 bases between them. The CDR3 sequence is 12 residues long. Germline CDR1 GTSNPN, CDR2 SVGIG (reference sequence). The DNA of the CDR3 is TGTGCCTCGGGACATCGGGGTGACGAGCAGTACTTC. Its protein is CASGHRGDEQYF.

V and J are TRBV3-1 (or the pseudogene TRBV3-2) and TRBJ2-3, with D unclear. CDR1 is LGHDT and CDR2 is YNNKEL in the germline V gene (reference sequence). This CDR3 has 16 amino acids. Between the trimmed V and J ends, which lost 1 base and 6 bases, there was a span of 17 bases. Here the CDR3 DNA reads TGTGCCAGCAGCCAAGCCCCCCTTGGTAATGCGGATACGCAGTATTTT. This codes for CASSQAPLGNADTQYF.

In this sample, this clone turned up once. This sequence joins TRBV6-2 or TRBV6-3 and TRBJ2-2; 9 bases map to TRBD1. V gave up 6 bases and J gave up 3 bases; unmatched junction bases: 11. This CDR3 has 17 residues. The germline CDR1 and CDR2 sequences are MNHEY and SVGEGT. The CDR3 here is CASSRPGQGPYTGELFF. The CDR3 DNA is TGTGCCAGCAGCAGACCAGGACAGGGGCCTTACACCGGGGAGCTGTTTTTT.

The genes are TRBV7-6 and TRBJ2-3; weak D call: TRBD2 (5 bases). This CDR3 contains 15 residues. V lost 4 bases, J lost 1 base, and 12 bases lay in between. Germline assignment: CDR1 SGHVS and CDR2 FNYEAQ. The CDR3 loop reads CASSSLASRTDTQYF. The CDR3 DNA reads TGTGCCAGCAGCTCATTAGCTAGCCGCACAGATACGCAGTATTTT.

The CDR3 DNA reads TGTGCCAGCAGTTACTCCCCAGGGTACCAGCCCCAGCATTTT. Its protein is CASSYSPGYQPQHF. The chain combines TRBV6-5 with TRBJ1-5, with a weak D call TRBD1 (5 bases). V lost 0 bases and J 7 bases, leaving 10 bases between the germline ends. The CDR3 contains 14 residues. Germline lookup yields CDR1 MNHEY and CDR2 SVGAGI.

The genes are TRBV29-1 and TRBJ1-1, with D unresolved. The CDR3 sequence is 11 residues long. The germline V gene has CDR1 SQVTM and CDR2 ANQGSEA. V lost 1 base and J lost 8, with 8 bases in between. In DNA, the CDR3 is TGCAGCGTTGAAGTGGGCCTGGAAGCTTTCTTT. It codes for CSVEVGLEAFF.

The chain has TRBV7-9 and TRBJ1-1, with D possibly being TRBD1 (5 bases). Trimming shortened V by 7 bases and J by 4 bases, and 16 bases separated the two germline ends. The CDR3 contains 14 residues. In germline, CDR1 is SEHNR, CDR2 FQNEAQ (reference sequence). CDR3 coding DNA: TGTGCCAGCATCTCAGGGCCAACCTCCACTGAAGCTTTCTTT. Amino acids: CASISGPTSTEAFF.

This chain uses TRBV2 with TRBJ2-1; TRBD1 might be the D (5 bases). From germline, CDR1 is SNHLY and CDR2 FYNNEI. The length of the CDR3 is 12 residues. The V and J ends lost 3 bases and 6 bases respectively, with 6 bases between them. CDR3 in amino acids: CASSETANEQFF. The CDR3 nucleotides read TGTGCCAGCAGTGAGACAGCCAATGAGCAGTTCTTC.

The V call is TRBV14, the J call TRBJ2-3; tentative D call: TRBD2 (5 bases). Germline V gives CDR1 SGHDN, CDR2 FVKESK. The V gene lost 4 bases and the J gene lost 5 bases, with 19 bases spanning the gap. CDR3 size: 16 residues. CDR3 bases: TGTGCCAGCAGCCGGACCCTTGACGGGGTGCGAGATACGCAGTATTTT. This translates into CASSRTLDGVRDTQYF.

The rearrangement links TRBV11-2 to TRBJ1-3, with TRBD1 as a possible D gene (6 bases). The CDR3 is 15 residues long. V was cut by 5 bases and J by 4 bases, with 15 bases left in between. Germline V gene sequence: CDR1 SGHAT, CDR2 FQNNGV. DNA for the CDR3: TGTGCCAGCAGCCCCACAGGGTCGGGCGGAAACACCATATATTTT. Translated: CASSPTGSGGNTIYF.

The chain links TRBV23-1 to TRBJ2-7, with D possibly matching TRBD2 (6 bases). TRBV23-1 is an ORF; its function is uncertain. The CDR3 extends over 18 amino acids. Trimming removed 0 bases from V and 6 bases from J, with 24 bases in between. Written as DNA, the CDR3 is TGCGCCAGCAGTCAATCGTTCGGGGAGGAGCCGTCGTACCGCGAGCAGTACTTC. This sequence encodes CASSQSFGEEPSYREQYF.

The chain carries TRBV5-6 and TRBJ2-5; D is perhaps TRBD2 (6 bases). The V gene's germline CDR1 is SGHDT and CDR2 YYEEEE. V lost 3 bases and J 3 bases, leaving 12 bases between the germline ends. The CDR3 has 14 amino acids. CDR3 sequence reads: CASSSGTEKETQYF. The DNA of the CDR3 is TGTGCCAGCAGCTCCGGGACTGAAAAAGAGACCCAGTACTTC.

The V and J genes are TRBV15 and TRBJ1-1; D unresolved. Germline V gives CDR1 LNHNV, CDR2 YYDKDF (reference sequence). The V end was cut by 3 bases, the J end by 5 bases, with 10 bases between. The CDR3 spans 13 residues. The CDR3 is CATSRTPGTEAFF. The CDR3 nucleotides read TGTGCCACCAGCAGGACACCGGGGACTGAAGCTTTCTTT.

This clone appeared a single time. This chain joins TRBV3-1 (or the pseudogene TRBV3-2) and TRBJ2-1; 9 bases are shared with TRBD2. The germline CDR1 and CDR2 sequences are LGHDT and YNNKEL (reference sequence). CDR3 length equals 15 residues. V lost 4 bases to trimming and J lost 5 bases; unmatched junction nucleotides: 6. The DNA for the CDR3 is TGTGCCAGCAGCCTACAGACTAGCGGAAACAATGAGCAGTTCTTC. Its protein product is CASSLQTSGNNEQFF.

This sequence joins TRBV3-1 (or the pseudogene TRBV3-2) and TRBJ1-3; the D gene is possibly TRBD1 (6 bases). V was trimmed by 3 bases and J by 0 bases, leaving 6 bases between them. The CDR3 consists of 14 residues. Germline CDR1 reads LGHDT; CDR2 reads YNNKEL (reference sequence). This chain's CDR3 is CASSQGHSGNTIYF. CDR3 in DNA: TGTGCCAGCAGCCAGGGACACTCTGGAAACACCATATATTTT.